These T cell receptor beta chains were read from a single sample in a study of PD-L1 blockade in urothelial cancer. The table came from immunoSEQ multiplex PCR; TCRdb's copy has only in-frame clones and leaves some out. Here the sample spans some 110,000 clones, under 95% being singletons. Sequencing used PBMCs, obtained around atezolizumab (anti-PD-L1) treatment. The receptor source for this set is a man in his 60s with urothelial cancer. Both conserved end residues are part of each CDR3. A D gene is named only where the DNA matches it firmly. A row's size may be missing; if present it is once, few, many or a size class.

D	V	size	J	DNA	CDR3
TRBD2	TRBV11-2	.	TRBJ2-7	TGTGCCAGCAGCATACCGGGACTAGCTCACGAGCAGTACTTC	CASSIPGLAHEQYF
.	TRBV6-1	.	TRBJ2-2	TGTGCCAGCAGGGACTACACCGGGGAGCTGTTTTTT	CASRDYTGELFF
.	TRBV7-2	few	TRBJ1-1	TGTGCCAGCAGCTTAATGTCCTCGAACACTGAAGCTTTCTTT	CASSLMSSNTEAFF
TRBD1	TRBV25-1	.	TRBJ2-7	TGTGCCAGCAGTGGGACAGGTCTTGAGCAGTACTTC	CASSGTGLEQYF
.	TRBV7-2	.	TRBJ2-3	TGTGCCAGCAGCTTAGCGGCCTCTAGCACAGATACGCAGTATTTT	CASSLAASSTDTQYF
TRBD2	TRBV7-8	.	TRBJ2-2	TGTGCCAGCCCCCCCCGGGGGGGCGGCACCGGGGAGCTGTTTTTT	CASPPRGGGTGELFF
.	TRBV5-6	.	TRBJ2-5	TGTGCCAGCAGCTTGAGACAGACTCAAGAGACCCAGTACTTC	CASSLRQTQETQYF
.	TRBV28	few	TRBJ1-4	TGTGCCAGCAGTTCCCCGGGAAACCTGAAAGAACTGTTTTTT	CASSSPGNLKELFF
.	TRBV7-2	.	TRBJ1-2	TGTGCCAGCAGCACCGGGGGGAGCTATGGCTACACCTTC	CASSTGGSYGYTF
.	TRBV4-3	.	TRBJ2-2	TGCGCCAGCGGGGCTAGTGCAGATTTGACCGGGGAGCTGTTTTTT	CASGASADLTGELFF
TRBD1	TRBV7-8	.	TRBJ1-6	TGTGCCAGCAGCTTAGCGGGGACAGGCATTAATTCACCCCTCCACTTT	CASSLAGTGINSPLHF
.	TRBV6-1	.	TRBJ2-5	TGTGCCAGCAGTGAACGGGGGTATGAGACCCAGTACTTC	CASSERGYETQYF
.	TRBV11-2	.	TRBJ2-3	TGTGCCAGCAGCTTTTCCCTAACAGGGAGCACAGATACGCAGTATTTT	CASSFSLTGSTDTQYF
.	TRBV27	.	TRBJ2-5	TGTGCCAGCAGTTTATTGGACAGACCAGAAGAGACCCAGTACTTC	CASSLLDRPEETQYF
TRBD1	TRBV5-1	.	TRBJ2-3	TGCGCCAGCAGCTTGCAGGGGGCAGATACGCAGTATTTT	CASSLQGADTQYF
TRBD1	TRBV18	once	TRBJ2-3	TGTGCCAGCTCACCACCACAGGGGCCAGCTACAGATACGCAGTATTTT	CASSPPQGPATDTQYF
.	TRBV5-1	.	TRBJ2-1	TGCGCCAGCAGCTTGTTCCGGAGCTCCTACAATGAGCAGTTCTTC	CASSLFRSSYNEQFF
TRBD1	TRBV5-4	.	TRBJ1-2	TGTGCCAGCAGAATCTCGGGACAGGGGGCTGGCTACACCTTC	CASRISGQGAGYTF
TRBD2	TRBV11-1	.	TRBJ2-1	TGTGCCAGCAGCTTAGACGGGGGGGCCCACAATGAGCAGTTCTTC	CASSLDGGAHNEQFF
TRBD1	TRBV28	.	TRBJ1-5	TGTGCCAGCAGCTCAGGGGGTGTCGATCAGCCCCAGCATTTT	CASSSGGVDQPQHF
TRBD1	TRBV4-3	.	TRBJ2-7	TGCGCCAGCAGCCGAGGACAGGACAGTCGTAACGAGCAGTACTTC	CASSRGQDSRNEQYF
.	TRBV15	.	TRBJ1-4	TGTGCCACCAGATCCGGGAGTAATGAAAAACTGTTTTTT	CATRSGSNEKLFF
TRBD1	TRBV9	.	TRBJ2-3	TGTGCCAGCAGCGTATCAGGGGGCGAAGATACGCAGTATTTT	CASSVSGGEDTQYF
.	TRBV18	.	TRBJ2-5	TGTGCCAGCTCAGCCCAACAGGGTGGAGAGACCCAGTACTTC	CASSAQQGGETQYF
TRBD2	TRBV7-9	.	TRBJ2-2	TGTGCCAGCAGCTCTACCCCCCGGGCGGGGGGTTACACCGGGGAGCTGTTTTTT	CASSSTPRAGGYTGELFF
TRBD2	TRBV19	once	TRBJ2-3	TGTGCCAGTAGTATTGGTAGCGGGGGGGCCGGTACAGATACGCAGTATTTT	CASSIGSGGAGTDTQYF
TRBD2	TRBV5-1	.	TRBJ2-5	TGCGCCAGCAGCTGGCGGGGGAGCGGGGCACTCCAGTACTTC	CASSWRGSGALQYF
TRBD1	TRBV4-1	.	TRBJ2-5	TGCGCCAGCAGCCAAGTACCGACAGGGGGCAGAGAGACCCAGTACTTC	CASSQVPTGGRETQYF
.	TRBV6-1	.	TRBJ2-7	TGTGCCAGCAGTGTGTCCCCAACCTACGAGCAGTACTTC	CASSVSPTYEQYF
.	TRBV6-6	.	TRBJ2-5	TGTGCCAGCAGTTACCCCCTCCAGGGTCGACAAGAGACCCAGTACTTC	CASSYPLQGRQETQYF
.	TRBV9	.	TRBJ1-6	TGTGCCAGCAGCGTAGGACATACCGATTCACCCCTCCACTTT	CASSVGHTDSPLHF
TRBD2	TRBV19	.	TRBJ2-1	TGTGCCAGCCGTCGACTAGCTGATAATGAGCAGTTCTTC	CASRRLADNEQFF
TRBD2	TRBV9	.	TRBJ2-7	TGTGCCAGCAGCGTAGGAACTAGCGGGGACTACGAGCAGTACTTC	CASSVGTSGDYEQYF
.	TRBV4-1	.	TRBJ2-1	TGCGCCAGCAGCCAGGGGGGAGTCTCTCACAATGAGCAGTTCTTC	CASSQGGVSHNEQFF
TRBD2	TRBV7-9	.	TRBJ2-7	TGTGCCAGCAGCCTAGCGGGAGGGGGCGAGCAGTACTTC	CASSLAGGGEQYF
.	TRBV14	.	TRBJ1-4	TGTGCCAGCAGCCAAGGCGTCTGGGGAGCACTGGATGAAAAACTGTTTTTT	CASSQGVWGALDEKLFF